The 20 T cell receptor beta chains presented below share a single source sample, sequenced in a study of patients with pleural tuberculosis. MiXCR, run by TCRdb on the reads, gives a single entry per CDR3 protein. The sample holds 40,000 to 55,000 distinct CDR3 sequences, 5.5% to 8% seen once. These TCRs come from a human donor with pleural tuberculosis.

This sequence joins TRBV11-2 and TRBJ2-3, with 10 bases fitting TRBD2. The CDR3 consists of 15 residues. Germline loops: CDR1 SGHAT, CDR2 FQNNGV. V lost 6 bases, J lost 7 bases, and 10 bases stayed unmatched. CDR3 sequence: CASRRASGSIYTQYF. The CDR3 nucleotides read TGTGCCAGCAGGAGAGCTAGCGGGAGTATTTATACGCAGTATTTT.

The chain employs TRBV29-1 and TRBJ1-1, with TRBD1 matching 8 bases. V lost 4 bases to trimming and J lost 11 bases; unmatched junction nucleotides: 9. The CDR3 has 12 residues. Per germline, CDR1 SQVTM and CDR2 ANQGSEA. Written as DNA, the CDR3 is TGCAGCGTTGTTTGGCAGGGGGCACAGGCTTTCTTT. Amino acid sequence: CSVVWQGAQAFF.

This clonotype was seen repeatedly, ten times or more. The chain employs TRBV20-1 and TRBJ2-7; D not certain. Trimming cost V 0 bases and J 2 bases, with 11 bases left between them. Per the germline V gene, CDR1 is DFQATT and CDR2 is SNEGSKA (reference sequence). The CDR3 loop spans 14 amino acids. The CDR3 region has the DNA TGCAGTGCTAGAGACGGCCACAAAACCTACGAGCAGTACGTC. Its protein product is CSARDGHKTYEQYV.

This chain joins TRBV29-1 and TRBJ2-2; 7 bases map to TRBD2. The CDR3 sequence is 14 residues long. Looked up from germline, CDR1 is SQVTM and CDR2 is ANQGSEA. Trimming at V came to 3 bases and at J to 6 bases, leaving 7 bases not matched to a gene. The CDR3: CSVDSGYFPGELFF. In DNA, the CDR3 is TGCAGCGTTGATAGCGGGTATTTCCCCGGGGAGCTGTTTTTT.

This clonotype was counted many times. The gene calls are TRBV19 and TRBJ1-1, with a weak D call TRBD1 (5 bases). CDR1 and CDR2 from the germline V gene are LNHDA and SQIVND (reference sequence). The CDR3 contains 14 residues. Trimming shortened V by 7 bases and J by 5 bases, and 17 bases separated the two germline ends. The CDR3 loop is CASKIGGARTEAFF. The CDR3 DNA sequence: TGTGCCAGTAAAATAGGAGGGGCGCGGACTGAAGCTTTCTTT. Variable domain in full (rest from reference TRBV19 and TRBJ1-1): DGGITQSPKYLFRKEGQNVTLSCEQNLNHDAMYWYRQDPGQGLRLIYYSQIVNDFQKGDIAEGYSVSREKKESFPLTVTSAQKNPTAFYLCASKIGGARTEAFFGQGTRLTVV.

This clonotype occurred many times. This sequence joins TRBV20-1 and TRBJ2-5, with TRBD1 matching over 7 bases. The V gene's germline CDR1 is DFQATT and CDR2 SNEGSKA (reference sequence). Trimming took 2 bases from V and 3 from J; bases not matched to a gene: 3. This CDR3 has 13 amino acids. CDR3 sequence (DNA): TGCAGTGCTAGACACACAGGGGAAGAGACCCAGTACTTC. Its translation is CSARHTGEETQYF.

There are a few counts of this clonotype. The CDR3 bases are TGTGCCAGCAGGGCTACAGGGGGCGAGGAGACCCAGTACTTC. Amino acids: CASRATGGEETQYF. The chain links TRBV12-3 or TRBV12-4 to TRBJ2-5, with TRBD1 matching over 9 bases. The CDR3 is 14 amino acids. V lost 6 bases to trimming and J lost 5 bases; unmatched junction nucleotides: 7.

In its sample, this clonotype was seen many times. The chain joins TRBV11-1 to TRBJ1-3; TRBD1 matches at 9 bases. This CDR3 comprises 16 residues. Trimming removed 7 bases from V and 2 bases from J; junction bases left unmatched: 9. CDR1 is SGHAT, CDR2 FQDESV, per germline (reference sequence). CDR3 amino acids: CASTHGTGKPGNTIYF. DNA of the CDR3: TGTGCCAGCACTCACGGGACAGGGAAACCTGGAAACACCATATATTTT.

This clonotype showed up many times. The rearrangement joins TRBV3-1 to TRBJ2-7; tentative D call: TRBD2 (5 bases). CDR1 LGHDT and CDR2 YNNKEL come from the germline V gene (reference sequence). The CDR3 loop spans 15 amino acids. Trimming cost V 1 base and J 4 bases, with 14 bases left between them. As DNA, the CDR3 is TGTGCCAGCAGCCAAGTAGATTCCTCGGGGTACGAGCAGTACTTC. It translates to CASSQVDSSGYEQYF.

This clonotype was detected ten times or more. The J gene is TRBJ2-5, the V gene TRBV20-1, with D tentatively TRBD2 (5 bases). Germline CDR1 DFQATT, CDR2 SNEGSKA (reference sequence). CDR3 length: 13 residues. V was pared by 0 bases and J by 5 bases, with 10 bases between. The CDR3 sequence is CSARDAQRETQYF. For the CDR3, the DNA is TGCAGTGCTAGAGATGCCCAGCGGGAGACCCAGTACTTC.

Points on this clonotype: This may be a read error, as it is one base from a much larger clone. The chain is built from TRBV20-1 and TRBJ2-7; the match to TRBD2 covers 7 bases. Trimming cost V 0 bases and J 5 bases; bases outside gene matches: 13. Germline CDR1 is DFQATT and CDR2 is SNEGSKA (reference sequence). This CDR3 has 16 residues. CDR3 region: CSARDRSGKAVNEQYF. As DNA, the CDR3 is TGCAGTGCTAGAGATAGGAGCGGGAAGGCCGTCAACGAGCAGTACTTC.

This clonotype appeared a few times. The chain couples TRBV18 to TRBJ2-3; 8 bases map to TRBD1. The CDR3 contains 16 residues. V trimming: 6 bases; J trimming: 1 base; junction bases outside the gene matches: 9. CDR1 is KGHSH and CDR2 is LQKENI in the germline V gene. CDR3 sequence: CASSHRTGQGTDTQYF. For the CDR3, the DNA is TGTGCCAGCTCCCATCGGACAGGGCAGGGCACAGATACGCAGTATTTT.

This clonotype was seen many times. This chain uses TRBV12-3 or TRBV12-4 with TRBJ2-5, with TRBD2 matching over 12 bases. This CDR3 has 15 amino acids. Trimming removed 7 bases from V and 5 bases from J; junction bases left unmatched: 8. CDR3 sequence (DNA): TGTGCCAGCACTCCGACTAGCGGGAGAACGGAGACCCAGTACTTC. It is translated as CASTPTSGRTETQYF.

To note about this clonotype: This may be a read error, as it is one base from a much larger clone. J is TRBJ2-3 and V is TRBV6-1; TRBD1 matches 10 bases. The J segment lost 6 bases and the V segment lost 4 bases, leaving 7 bases of the junction unmatched. The germline V gene has CDR1 MNHNS and CDR2 SASEGT. This CDR3 has 15 residues. This CDR3 is CASSVPGTGADTQYF. Written as DNA, the CDR3 is TGTGCCAGCAGTGTCCCCGGGACAGGGGCGGATACGCAGTATTTT.

This chain joins TRBV10-3 and TRBJ2-5; D not resolved. The V gene lost 3 bases and the J gene lost 3 bases, with 5 bases spanning the gap. Germline-derived CDR1 and CDR2 are ENHRY and SYGVKD. This CDR3 spans 12 amino acids. The CDR3 here is CAISEGKETQYF. CDR3 sequence (DNA): TGTGCCATCAGTGAAGGGAAAGAGACCCAGTACTTC.

In this sample, this clonotype turned up many times. This chain connects TRBV2 to TRBJ2-7; the D gene is possibly TRBD2 (6 bases). V lost 2 bases to trimming and J lost 6 bases, with 11 bases between them. This CDR3 spans 13 amino acids. Germline V gene lookup returns CDR1 SNHLY and CDR2 FYNNEI. The CDR3 reads CASSEMEGGEQYF. The CDR3 nucleotides read TGTGCCAGCAGTGAAATGGAGGGAGGCGAGCAGTACTTC.

This clonotype appeared many times. This chain uses TRBV28 with TRBJ1-5, with TRBD1 matching 9 bases. This CDR3 is built from 15 residues. Germline V gene lookup returns CDR1 MDHEN and CDR2 SYDVKM. The V gene end was trimmed by 5 bases and the J gene end by 5 bases; junction bases not matched to a gene: 7. In DNA form, the CDR3 reads TGTGCCAGCAGTCCGGGACAGGGCATCCATCAGCCCCAGCATTTT. Amino acids: CASSPGQGIHQPQHF.

This clonotype has ten or more counts. This chain connects TRBV6-1 to TRBJ2-5; 8 bases are shared with TRBD1. V lost 7 bases to trimming and J lost 5 bases; unmatched junction nucleotides: 9. The germline V gene has CDR1 MNHNS and CDR2 SASEGT. This CDR3 spans 14 amino acids. The DNA for the CDR3 is TGTGCCAGCATTATGACAGGGGTCATGGAGACCCAGTACTTC. This encodes CASIMTGVMETQYF.

This clonotype was recorded at least ten times. The chain links TRBV20-1 to TRBJ1-2, with D possibly being TRBD1 (6 bases). Germline V gives CDR1 DFQATT, CDR2 SNEGSKA (reference sequence). The CDR3 extends over 14 amino acids. V lost 0 bases, J lost 4 bases, and 12 bases lay in between. The CDR3 spells CSARDRQASYGYTF. CDR3 bases: TGCAGTGCTAGAGATCGACAGGCCTCCTATGGCTACACCTTC.

This clonotype has at least ten counts. The V and J genes are TRBV6-1 and TRBJ2-1; D is uncertain. The CDR3 covers 14 residues. The germline V gene has CDR1 MNHNS and CDR2 SASEGT. V lost 7 bases, J lost 4 bases, and 14 bases lay in between. The CDR3: CASTPASEYNEQFF. As DNA, the CDR3 is TGTGCCAGCACCCCGGCGTCGGAATACAATGAGCAGTTCTTC.